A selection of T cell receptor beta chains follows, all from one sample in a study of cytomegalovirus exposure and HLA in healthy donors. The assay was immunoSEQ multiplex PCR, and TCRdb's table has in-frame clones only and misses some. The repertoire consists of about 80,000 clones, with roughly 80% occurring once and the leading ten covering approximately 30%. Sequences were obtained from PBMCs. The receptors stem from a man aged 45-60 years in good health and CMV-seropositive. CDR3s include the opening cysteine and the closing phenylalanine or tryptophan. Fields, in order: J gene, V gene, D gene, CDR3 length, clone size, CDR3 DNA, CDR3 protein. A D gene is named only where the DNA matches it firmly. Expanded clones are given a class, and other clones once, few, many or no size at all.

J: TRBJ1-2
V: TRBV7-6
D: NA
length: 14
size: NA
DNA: TGTGCCAGCAGCTTAGACCCAGGGATCTATGGCTACACCTTC
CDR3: CASSLDPGIYGYTF

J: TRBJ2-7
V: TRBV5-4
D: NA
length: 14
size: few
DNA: TGTGCCAGCAGCTTGCTCGGGAGTTGGAACGAGCAGTACTTC
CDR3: CASSLLGSWNEQYF

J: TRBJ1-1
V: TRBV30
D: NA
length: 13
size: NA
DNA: TGTGCCTGGAGTCCTGTAGAGAACACTGAAGCTTTCTTT
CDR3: CAWSPVENTEAFF

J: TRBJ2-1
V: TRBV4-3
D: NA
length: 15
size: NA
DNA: TGCGCCAGCAGCCAAGGTGTCTACGGGAACAATGAGCAGTTCTTC
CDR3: CASSQGVYGNNEQFF

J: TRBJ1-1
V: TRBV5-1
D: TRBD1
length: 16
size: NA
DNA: TGCGCCAGCAGTGAATCAAATACAGGGGTTTGGTCTGAAGCTTTCTTT
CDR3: CASSESNTGVWSEAFF

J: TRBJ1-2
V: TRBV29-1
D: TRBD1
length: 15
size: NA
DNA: TGCAGCGTTGAGGGTCCGGGACAGGGAAAAGGTGGCTACACCTTC
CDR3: CSVEGPGQGKGGYTF

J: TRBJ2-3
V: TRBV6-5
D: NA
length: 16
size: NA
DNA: TGTGCCAGCAGTTTAGGGGCAGGCCCGGGCACAGATACGCAGTATTTT
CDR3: CASSLGAGPGTDTQYF

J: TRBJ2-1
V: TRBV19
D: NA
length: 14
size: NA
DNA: TGTGCCAGTAGTATAGATCGGTGGGGAGGCGAGCAGTTCTTC
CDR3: CASSIDRWGGEQFF

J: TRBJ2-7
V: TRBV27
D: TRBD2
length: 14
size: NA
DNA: TGTGCCAGCAGGCCTAGCGGGAGGGTTGGCGAGCAGTACTTC
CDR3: CASRPSGRVGEQYF

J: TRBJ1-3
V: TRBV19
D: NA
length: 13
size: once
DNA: TGTGCCAGTAGTTCCCTCTCTGGAAACACCATATATTTT
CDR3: CASSSLSGNTIYF

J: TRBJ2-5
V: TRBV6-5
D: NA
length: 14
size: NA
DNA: TGTGCCAGCAGTTACGGCCAGGGGCAAGAGACCCAGTACTTC
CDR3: CASSYGQGQETQYF

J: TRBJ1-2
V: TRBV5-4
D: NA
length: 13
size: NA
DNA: TGTGCCAGCAGCTTGAGACAGCCCTATGGCTACACCTTC
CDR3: CASSLRQPYGYTF

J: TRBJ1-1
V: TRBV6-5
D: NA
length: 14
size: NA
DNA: TGTGCCAGCAGTAGGTCAGGAATATACACTGAAGCTTTCTTT
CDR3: CASSRSGIYTEAFF

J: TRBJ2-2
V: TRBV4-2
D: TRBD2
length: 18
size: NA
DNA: TGTGCCAGCAGCCAAGATCTCCCCCTAGCGGGAGTTACCGGGGAGCTGTTTTTT
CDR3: CASSQDLPLAGVTGELFF

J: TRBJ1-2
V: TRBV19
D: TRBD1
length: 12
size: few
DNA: TGTGCCAGTAACAGGGGCGACTATGGCTACACCTTC
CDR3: CASNRGDYGYTF

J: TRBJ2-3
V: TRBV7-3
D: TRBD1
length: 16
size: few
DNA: TGTGCCAGCAGCGAACAACCGGGACAGAGCACAGATACGCAGTATTTT
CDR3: CASSEQPGQSTDTQYF

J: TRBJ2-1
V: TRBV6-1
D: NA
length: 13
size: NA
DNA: TGTGCCAGCTACGGGGAGCTCTACAATGAGCAGTTCTTC
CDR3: CASYGELYNEQFF

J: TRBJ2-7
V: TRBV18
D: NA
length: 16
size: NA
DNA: TGTGCCAGCTCACGGATGGGAGATCGATCCTCCTACGAGCAGTACTTC
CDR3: CASSRMGDRSSYEQYF

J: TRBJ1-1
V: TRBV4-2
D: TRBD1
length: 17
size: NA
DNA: TGTGCCAGCATTGGTGGCGGGTCCGGACAGGCGAACACTGAAGCTTTCTTT
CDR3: CASIGGGSGQANTEAFF

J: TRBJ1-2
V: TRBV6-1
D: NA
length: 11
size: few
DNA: TGTGCCAGCTACAGTAACTATGGCTACACCTTC
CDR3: CASYSNYGYTF

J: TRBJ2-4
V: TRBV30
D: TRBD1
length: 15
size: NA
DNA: TGTGCCTGGAGTTTACCCGGGACAGGGGTAAACAGTCAGTACTTC
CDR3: CAWSLPGTGVNSQYF

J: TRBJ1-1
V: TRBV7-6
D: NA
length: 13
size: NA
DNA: TGTGCCAGCAGCCCCAGACAGGACACTGAAGCTTTCTTT
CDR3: CASSPRQDTEAFF

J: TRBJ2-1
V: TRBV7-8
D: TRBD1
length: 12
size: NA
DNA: TGTTCCAGCAGGGGGCAGGGGGACGAGCAGCTCTTC
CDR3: CSSRGQGDEQLF

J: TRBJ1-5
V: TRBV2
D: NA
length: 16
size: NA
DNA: TGTGCCAGCAGTGAAGGAAAGACAGAGGGCAATCAGCCCCAGCATTTT
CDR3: CASSEGKTEGNQPQHF

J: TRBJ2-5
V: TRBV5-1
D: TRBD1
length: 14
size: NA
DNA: TGCGCCAGCAGCTCCGGGACAGGGGACCTGACCCAGTACTTC
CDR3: CASSSGTGDLTQYF

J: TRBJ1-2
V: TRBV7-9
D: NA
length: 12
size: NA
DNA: TGTTCCAGCAGCTTAAATATCTATGGCTACACCTTC
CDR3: CSSSLNIYGYTF

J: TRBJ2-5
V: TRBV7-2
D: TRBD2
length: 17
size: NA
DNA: TGTGCCAGCAGTTCAGGGACTAGCGGGAGTTTGGAAGAGACCCAGTACTTC
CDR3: CASSSGTSGSLEETQYF

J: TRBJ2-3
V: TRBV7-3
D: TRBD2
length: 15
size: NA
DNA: TGTGCCAGCAGCCCAGGAGCGGGAGTCACAGATACGCAGTATTTT
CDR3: CASSPGAGVTDTQYF

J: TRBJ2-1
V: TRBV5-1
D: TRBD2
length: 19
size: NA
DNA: TGCGCCAGCAGCTCGCGGGAGTCCGGGGTGCTCACCAGCGGGAATGAGCAGTTCTTC
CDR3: CASSSRESGVLTSGNEQFF

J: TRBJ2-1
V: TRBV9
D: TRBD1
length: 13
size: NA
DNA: TGTGCCAGCAGCGTGGGACAGGGGTATGAGCAGTTCTTC
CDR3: CASSVGQGYEQFF

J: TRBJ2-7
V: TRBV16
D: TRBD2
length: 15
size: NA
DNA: TGTGCCAGCAGCCGTAGCCGGGAGGGCTCCTACGAGCAGTACTTC
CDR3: CASSRSREGSYEQYF

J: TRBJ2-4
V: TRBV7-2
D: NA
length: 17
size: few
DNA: TGTGCCAGCAGCTCTAACTCTCGGGAGAGCGCCAAAAACAGTCAGTACTTC
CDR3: CASSSNSRESAKNSQYF

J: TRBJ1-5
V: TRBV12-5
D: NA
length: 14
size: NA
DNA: TGTGCTAGTGGTTTGGGACAGACTCATCAGCCCCAGCATTTT
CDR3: CASGLGQTHQPQHF

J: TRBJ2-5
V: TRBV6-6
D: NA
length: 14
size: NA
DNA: TGTGCCAGCAGTTACATGGGAGAGAGGGAGACCCAGTACTTC
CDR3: CASSYMGERETQYF

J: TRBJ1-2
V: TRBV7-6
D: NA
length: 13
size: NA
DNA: TGTGCCAGCAGCTTAAGAGGGTTCGATGGCTACACCTTC
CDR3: CASSLRGFDGYTF

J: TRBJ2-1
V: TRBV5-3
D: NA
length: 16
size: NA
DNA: TGTGCCAGAAGCTTGGCCCAGCGAAGCTCCTACAATGAGCAGTTCTTC
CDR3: CARSLAQRSSYNEQFF

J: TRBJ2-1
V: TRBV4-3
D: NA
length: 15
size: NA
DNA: TGCGCCAGCAGCCAAAGACAGGACTTCAACAATGAGCAGTTCTTC
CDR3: CASSQRQDFNNEQFF

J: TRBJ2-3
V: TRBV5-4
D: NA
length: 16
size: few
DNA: TGTGCCAGCAGCCTCGGTATGGCGGTAAGCACAGATACGCAGTATTTT
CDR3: CASSLGMAVSTDTQYF

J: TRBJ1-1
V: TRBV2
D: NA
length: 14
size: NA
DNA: TGTGCCAGCAGTGATAGTACAGGTTACACTGAAGCTTTCTTT
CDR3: CASSDSTGYTEAFF

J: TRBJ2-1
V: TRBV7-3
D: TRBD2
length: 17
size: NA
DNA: TGTGCCAGCAGGGGAACTAGCGGCGGGGAGTCCTACAATGAGCAGTTCTTC
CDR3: CASRGTSGGESYNEQFF

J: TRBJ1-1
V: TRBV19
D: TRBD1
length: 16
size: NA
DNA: TGTGCCAGTAGTGACAGGGGGATGGGGGGCCACACTGAAGCTTTCTTT
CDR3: CASSDRGMGGHTEAFF

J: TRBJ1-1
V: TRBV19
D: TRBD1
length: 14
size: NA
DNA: TGTGCCAGTAGTATGACAGGGTTGGGCACTGAAGCTTTCTTT
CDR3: CASSMTGLGTEAFF

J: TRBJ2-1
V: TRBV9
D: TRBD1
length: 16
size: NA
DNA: TGTGCCAGCAGTGCGCTGGGGACAGGGAAAACCGATGAGCAGTTCTTC
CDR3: CASSALGTGKTDEQFF

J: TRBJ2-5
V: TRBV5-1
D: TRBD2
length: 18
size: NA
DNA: TGCGCCAGCAGCTTGGCGGCTAGCGGGAGTGCGGGCCAAGAGACCCAGTACTTC
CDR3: CASSLAASGSAGQETQYF

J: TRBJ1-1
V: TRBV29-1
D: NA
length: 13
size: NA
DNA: TGCAGCGCCCCTGGGGGGGCCCACACTGAAGCTTTCTTT
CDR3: CSAPGGAHTEAFF

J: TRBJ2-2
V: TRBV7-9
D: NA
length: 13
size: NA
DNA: TGTTCCAGCAGCCTCACCTACAGAGGGGAGCTGTTTTTT
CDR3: CSSSLTYRGELFF